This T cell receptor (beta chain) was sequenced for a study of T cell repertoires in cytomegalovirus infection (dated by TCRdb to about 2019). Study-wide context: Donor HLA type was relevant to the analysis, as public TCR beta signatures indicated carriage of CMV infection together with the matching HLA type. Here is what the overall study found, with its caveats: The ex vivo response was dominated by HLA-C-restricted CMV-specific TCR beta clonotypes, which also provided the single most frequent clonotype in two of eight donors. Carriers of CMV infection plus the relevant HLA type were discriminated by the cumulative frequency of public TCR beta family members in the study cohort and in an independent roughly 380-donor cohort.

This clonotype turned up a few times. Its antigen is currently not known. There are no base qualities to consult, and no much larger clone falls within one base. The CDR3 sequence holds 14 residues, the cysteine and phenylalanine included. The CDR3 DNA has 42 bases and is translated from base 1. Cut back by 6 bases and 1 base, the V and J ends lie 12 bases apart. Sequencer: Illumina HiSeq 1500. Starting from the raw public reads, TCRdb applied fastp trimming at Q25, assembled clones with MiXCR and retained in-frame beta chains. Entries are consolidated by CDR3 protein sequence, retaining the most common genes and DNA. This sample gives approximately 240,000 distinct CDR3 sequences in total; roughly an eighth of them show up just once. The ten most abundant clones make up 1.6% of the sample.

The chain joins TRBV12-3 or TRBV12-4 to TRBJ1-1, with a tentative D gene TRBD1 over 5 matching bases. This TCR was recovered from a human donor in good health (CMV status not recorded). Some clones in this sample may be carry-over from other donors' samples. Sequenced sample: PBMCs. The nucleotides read TGTGCCAGCAGCACGGGACCGACGAACACTGAAGCTTTCTTT. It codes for CASSTGPTNTEAFF.